The T cell receptor (beta chain) described here comes from a study of blood T cell repertoires in COVID-19 (dated by TCRdb to the early 2020s). General notes on the study: The collaborator samples originated in the United States, Italy and Spain and spanned the acute and convalescent phases of COVID-19. The prospective study material was composed of cDNA or gDNA derived from T cells, B-cell-depleted T cells, or PBMCs. Deeply sampled blood TCRbeta repertoires from subjects exposed to, actively infected with, or recovered from COVID-19 were included in the dataset. A freely available public database, intended as a resource for researchers studying the immune response to SARS-CoV-2, is where the repertoires were released. The samples were drawn from the first 160 participants of the ongoing ImmuneRACE study and from some 1,300 subjects provided by 6 global collaborators. The sample metadata nearly always contained a de-identified subject ID, COVID-19 status, age in years and sex. Where available, HLA class I and class II types were taken from metadata supplied by the sample provider and were not determined by assay-based typing. The study at large found these results: How much clinical and demographic metadata was included differed by source and by participant, and the metadata was provided uncurated.

At one collaborating source in Seattle, patients were enrolled during active infection and were followed longitudinally through the course of disease. Collaborating institutions collected whole blood in K2EDTA tubes following their own protocols. For TCRbeta analysis, collaborators shipped samples as frozen whole blood, isolated PBMCs, or DNA extracted from either of those sample types. This clone was counted a single time. Its antigen target is currently unknown. Per-nucleotide qualities are absent, and no much larger clonotype sits a single base away. From a lookup of the germline V gene, CDR1 and CDR2 are MGHRA and YSYEKL. Including cysteine and phenylalanine, the CDR3 has 13 amino acids. The only DNA kept is the CDR3, 39 bases in frame from the first base. Trimming at the junction amounts to 1 base on V and 2 bases on J, and the germline ends lie 6 bases apart. TCRbeta CDR3 regions were amplified from genomic DNA using the immunoSEQ Assay, a bias-controlled multiplex PCR. Per the original workflow: The number of nucleated cells in each sample was estimated from the amplification of reference gene primers within the assay. To quantify the absolute abundance of each unique TCRbeta CDR3 rearrangement, sequence reads were collapsed and filtered. For each sample, productive Simpson clonality was calculated by taking the square root of Simpson's diversity index across productive rearrangements. Held by TCRdb, this immuneACCESS table contains in-frame sequences only and omits some clones. Under half of the omission traces to an unresolved V gene where checked; the cause of the rest is unknown. V and J calls plus clone size are reproduced from that table; the DNA served to infer D and trimming. In this sample the table shows some 230,000 clones, about 88% of which occur a single time. The top ten clonotypes cover roughly a tenth of the sample.

The source is a woman between 50 and 59 years old with COVID-19, enrolled during active disease. Sample: peripheral blood. The chain employs TRBV4-1 and TRBJ2-7; 5 matching bases give a weak D call of TRBD2. The sequenced DNA: TGCGCCAGCAGCCAAGTACTAGCCTACGAGCAGTACTTC. Its coded protein is CASSQVLAYEQYF.